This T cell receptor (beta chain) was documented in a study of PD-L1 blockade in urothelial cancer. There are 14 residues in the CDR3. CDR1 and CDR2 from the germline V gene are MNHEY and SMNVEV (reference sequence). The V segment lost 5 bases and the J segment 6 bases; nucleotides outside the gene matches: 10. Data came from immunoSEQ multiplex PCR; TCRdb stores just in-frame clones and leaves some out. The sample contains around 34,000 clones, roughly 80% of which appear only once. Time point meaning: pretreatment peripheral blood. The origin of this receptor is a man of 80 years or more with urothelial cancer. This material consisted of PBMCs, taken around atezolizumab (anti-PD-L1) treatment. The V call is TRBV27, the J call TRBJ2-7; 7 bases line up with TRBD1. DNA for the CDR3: TGTGCCAGCAGTCCGAGGACAGGTCGATCCGAGCAGTACTTC. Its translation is CASSPRTGRSEQYF.